This TCR beta chain was documented in a study of T cells after somatic rescue of genetic block (dated by TCRdb to 2020 to 2022). Describing the broader study: What the study looked at was long-term robustness, specifically in a T-cell system that came about through somatic rescue of a genetic block in T-cell development.

Libraries were built with the immunoSEQ multiplex PCR assay. Here the immuneACCESS table is served through TCRdb, limited to in-frame sequences with V and J called. Missing clones are a known gap in these copies; in checked studies unresolved V genes cover under half, and the rest lacks a known reason. The sample contains 7,300 or so clones, about 86% of them found a single time. The ten largest account for more than 25% of the sample. The germline V gene supplies CDR1 SGHTA and CDR2 FQGNSA. CDR3 length: 11 amino acids, cysteine to phenylalanine. Solely the CDR3 DNA is kept, with 33 bases framed from the first base. V is cut by 7 bases and J by 0 bases, and the space between the germline ends is 3 bases. This clone came up a few times. Its antigen is not yet known. No base quality information exists; no much larger clone differs at one position.

The rearrangement joined TRBV7-2 to TRBJ1-1, with no D gene named confidently. The sequence was collected from a boy between 10 and 17 years old. The specimen was peripheral blood mononuclear cells (PBMCs). The nucleotide sequence is TGTGCCAGCAAAATGAACACTGAAGCTTTCTTT. It translates as CASKMNTEAFF.